Listed below are T cell receptor beta chains from one sample, sequenced in a study of CD4 T cells in relation to SARS-CoV-2 and coronaviruses. No antigen has been identified for these receptors. Some clones are missing from TCRdb's copy, which holds only in-frame ones; the method was immunoSEQ multiplex PCR. The table lists 20,000 to 25,000 clones, about three fifths of them singletons, with roughly 9.6% in the top ten. Sequencing was carried out using CD4+ T cells from PBMCs, cultured in vitro. The receptors come from a human donor in good health. The CDR3 runs from the conserved cysteine through the conserved F or W. Fields, in order: CDR3 protein, CDR3 DNA, V gene, D gene, clone size, J gene. D genes are given only for firm matches. A row's size may be missing; if present it is once, few, many or a size class.

CATTGQEYGYTF TGTGCCACGACTGGACAGGAATATGGCTACACCTTC TRBV24-1 TRBD1 . TRBJ1-2
CASRRQGGEQYF TGTGCCAGCAGGAGGCAGGGGGGCGAGCAGTACTTC TRBV28 . once TRBJ2-7
CAISESEQGPYEQYF TGTGCCATCAGTGAGTCTGAGCAGGGTCCATACGAGCAGTACTTC TRBV10-3 . once TRBJ2-7
CASSYDRGTGELFF TGTGCCAGCAGTTACGACAGGGGCACCGGGGAGCTGTTTTTT TRBV6-2/TRBV6-3 TRBD1 . TRBJ2-2
CASSEWSGEEQYF TGCGCCAGCAGCGAATGGAGTGGGGAGGAGCAGTACTTC TRBV5-1 . once TRBJ2-7
CASSQEREKLFF TGTGCCAGCAGCCAAGAACGTGAAAAACTGTTTTTT TRBV3-1/TRBV3-2 . . TRBJ1-4
CASSLALFGQDLSYEQYF TGTGCCAGCAGCTTAGCGCTTTTTGGGCAGGACCTCTCCTACGAGCAGTACTTC TRBV7-9 . . TRBJ2-7
CAWSVRGSQNSPLHF TGTGCCTGGAGTGTACGGGGCAGCCAAAATTCACCCCTCCACTTT TRBV30 . . TRBJ1-6
CASSLLGLAGNEQFF TGCGCCAGCAGCCTCCTGGGGTTAGCGGGGAATGAGCAGTTCTTC TRBV4-1 TRBD2 . TRBJ2-1
CASSLDLGQPQHF TGTGCCAGCAGTTTAGATCTCGGCCAGCCCCAGCATTTT TRBV12-3/TRBV12-4 . . TRBJ1-5
CASSETGGEVEQFF TGTGCCAGCAGTGAGACAGGGGGTGAGGTTGAGCAGTTCTTC TRBV25-1 TRBD1 . TRBJ2-1
CASSNRDRTWADTQYF TGTGCCAGCAGTAATCGGGACAGGACTTGGGCAGATACGCAGTATTTT TRBV27 TRBD1 . TRBJ2-3